This TCR beta chain was recovered during a study of cytomegalovirus exposure and HLA in healthy donors (TCRdb year 2017). Concerning the study at large: According to a later analysis, the 120 validation repertoires were produced on the same platform as the approximately 620 repertoires of the first cohort. The study aimed to test whether cataloging public T cell receptors could reveal signatures of past pathogen exposure. In addition to the first cohort of hundreds of subjects, a separate validation cohort of approximately 120 different subjects was used. High-throughput TCR immunosequencing, statistical association of individual TCRs with disease status, and machine learning were combined to predict cytomegalovirus infection status.

From cysteine to phenylalanine, the CDR3 is 16 amino acids long. Only the CDR3 part of the read is kept: 48 bases, read in frame from the first base. CDR1 and CDR2 were assigned from the germline V gene as SGHDT and YYEEEE. V is pared back by 3 bases and J by 2 bases, with 17 bases lying between the germline termini. Library preparation was by the immunoSEQ multiplex PCR assay. From the authors' description of their analysis: To diagnose cytomegalovirus status from the catalog of TCR beta chain sequences, a statistical classification framework was built. TCRdb carries this immuneACCESS record with in-frame sequences only. Its versions omit some clonotypes, under half of them owing to an unresolved V gene in the studies checked, with the rest unexplained. For V, J and clone size, that table is used; D and trimming come from the DNA. This sample is represented by 300,000 or so clones; roughly 86% of them were singletons. The biggest ten clones account for around 0.96% of the sample.

In this sample, this clone turned up once. Its binding antigen is unknown. Within one base of it there is no much larger clone, and no base qualities were kept. Study-wide findings and limitations: Most TCR sequences were seen in very few donors, while some public TCRs were found in many individuals. The validation cohort had no HLA typing available for a later analysis, so co-occurrence within that cohort was assessed over all 130 or so repertoires. The authors suggested that the approach could potentially be extended to other disease states and immunological phenotypes. The classifier was reported to diagnose cytomegalovirus status with high specificity and sensitivity in both the original cohort and the validation cohort. A later analysis found that TCRs clustered in the first cohort also tended to co-occur in the roughly 110 validation repertoires, with 94% of cluster scores above 0. A few of the identified cytomegalovirus-associated TCR beta chains were confirmed in vitro to be specific for cytomegalovirus antigens. In the study, approximately 160 TCR beta chains were listed as associated with cytomegalovirus.

The donors belonged to the validation cohort of under 150 subjects, which was separate from the approximately 680-subject first cohort. This TCR came from a man aged 30 to 39 in good health and CMV-seronegative. The sample consisted of PBMCs. The chain is encoded by TRBV5-6 joined to TRBJ2-5, with a tentative D gene TRBD2 over 6 matching bases. The CDR3 loop reads CASSSLTGDQQETQYF. The sequenced DNA: TGTGCCAGCAGCTCCTTGACGGGGGACCAACAAGAGACCCAGTACTTC.